This TCR beta chain was observed in a study of neoadjuvant nivolumab and ipilimumab in lung cancer. Study summary: Nivolumab 3 mg/kg was given days 1, 15 and 29, plus ipilimumab 1 mg/kg day 1 in combination.

The germline gives CDR1 SGHNT, CDR2 YYREEE (reference sequence). Trimming at V came to 4 bases and at J to 4 bases, leaving 4 bases not matched to a gene. The CDR3 sequence is 16 residues long. Profiled with immunoSEQ multiplex PCR; TCRdb holds only in-frame clones, not every one. This table has tens of thousands of clones, around 89% appearing once. Sequenced here: blood, sampled before neoadjuvant nivolumab, alone or with ipilimumab. This receptor was taken from an adult with non-small cell lung cancer. Some clones in this sample may be carry-over from other donors' samples. The J gene is TRBJ2-2, the V gene TRBV5-4, with 13 bases that match TRBD2. Here the CDR3 DNA reads TGTGCCAGCAGCCCCGGGACTAGCGGGACCACCGGGGAGCTGTTTTTT. Translated: CASSPGTSGTTGELFF.